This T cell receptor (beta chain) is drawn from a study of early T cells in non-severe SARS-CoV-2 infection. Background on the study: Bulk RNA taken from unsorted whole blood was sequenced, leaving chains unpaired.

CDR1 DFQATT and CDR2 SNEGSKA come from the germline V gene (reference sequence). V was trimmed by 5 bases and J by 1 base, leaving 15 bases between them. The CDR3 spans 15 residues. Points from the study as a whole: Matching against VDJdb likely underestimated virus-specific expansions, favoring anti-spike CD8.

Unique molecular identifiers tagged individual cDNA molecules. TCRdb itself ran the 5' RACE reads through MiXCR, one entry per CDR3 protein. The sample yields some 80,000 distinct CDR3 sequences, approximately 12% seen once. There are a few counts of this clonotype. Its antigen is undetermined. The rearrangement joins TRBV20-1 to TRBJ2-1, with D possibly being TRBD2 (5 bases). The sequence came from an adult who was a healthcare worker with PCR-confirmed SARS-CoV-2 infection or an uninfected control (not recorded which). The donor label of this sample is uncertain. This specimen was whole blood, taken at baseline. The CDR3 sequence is CSALGGSTSYNEQFF. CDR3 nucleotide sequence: TGCAGTGCTTTAGGTGGGAGTACATCCTACAATGAGCAGTTCTTC.